One and the same sample provided the 9 T cell receptor beta chains below, sequenced in a study of shared clonotypes between healthy human individuals. The table came from immunoSEQ multiplex PCR; TCRdb's copy has only in-frame clones and leaves some out. The profile shows more than 1.2 million clones, less than 99% of them singletons. The sample was naive CD4+ T cells sorted from blood. Stated subset: CD45RA+ positively selected. The origin of the receptors is a man aged 25 to 40 in good health.

As to this clone: The same CDR3 also results from other DNA sequences found in this sample. The chain combines TRBV5-1 with TRBJ2-5; 9 bases match TRBD1. V lost 2 bases, J lost 4 bases, and 3 bases stayed unmatched. The CDR3 is 14 amino acids. Germline V gene data show CDR1 as SGHRS and CDR2 as YFSETQ. The CDR3 loop is CASSLQGAGETQYF. The CDR3 DNA sequence: TGCGCCAGCAGCTTACAGGGGGCAGGAGAGACCCAGTACTTC.

This chain uses TRBV28 with TRBJ2-3, with 9 bases aligning to TRBD2. Germline CDR1 MDHEN, CDR2 SYDVKM. The CDR3 totals 15 residues. V lost 6 bases, J lost 2 bases, and 6 bases stayed unmatched. DNA for the CDR3: TGTGCCAGCAGCACAAGCGGGAGGCACACAGATACGCAGTATTTT. Its translation: CASSTSGRHTDTQYF.

The chain combines TRBV14 with TRBJ1-1, with D uncertain. The CDR3 consists of 13 residues. CDR1 SGHDN and CDR2 FVKESK come from the germline V gene. Trimming cost V 3 bases and J 3 bases, with 8 bases left between them. The CDR3 bases are TGTGCCAGCAGCCAGTCCATCCACACTGAAGCTTTCTTT. This translates into CASSQSIHTEAFF. Together with reference TRBV14 and TRBJ1-1, the CDR3 gives the full variable domain: EAGVTQFPSHSVIEKGQTVTLRCDPISGHDNLYWYRRVMGKEIKFLLHFVKESKQDESGMPNNRFLAERTGGTYSTLKVQPAELEDSGVYFCASSQSIHTEAFFGQGTRLTVV.

The V and J genes are TRBV30 and TRBJ1-2; D not certain. The CDR3 is 12 residues long. Trimming shortened V by 1 base and J by 4 bases, and 7 bases separated the two germline ends. CDR1 and CDR2 (germline): GTSNPN, SVGIG (reference sequence). The CDR3 protein is CAWSGRFYGYTF. The CDR3 bases are TGTGCCTGGAGTGGGAGGTTCTATGGCTACACCTTC.

This clone was seen a single time. V usage is TRBV10-3 and J usage is TRBJ1-3, with 9 bases fitting TRBD1. Unmatched junction bases numbered 3, after V lost 4 bases and J lost 2 bases. This CDR3 has 15 residues. The germline CDR1 and CDR2 sequences are ENHRY and SYGVKD. This CDR3 is CAISAGQGAGNTIYF. In DNA form, the CDR3 reads TGTGCCATCAGTGCGGGACAGGGCGCTGGAAACACCATATATTTT.

A remark on this clone: In the same sample, other DNA sequences code for this CDR3. CDR3 protein: CASSLEGTSGSYEQYF. The CDR3 DNA follows: TGTGCCAGCAGCTTAGAGGGGACTAGCGGGAGTTACGAGCAGTACTTC. V and J are TRBV7-2 and TRBJ2-7, with 14 bases that match TRBD2. CDR1 is SGHTA, CDR2 FQGNSA, per germline. The CDR3 covers 16 residues. Trimming removed 1 base from V and 4 bases from J; junction bases left unmatched: 3.

This clone was detected once. The J gene is TRBJ1-1, the V gene TRBV5-1; perhaps TRBD1 as D (6 bases). This CDR3 is built from 15 residues. CDR1 is SGHRS and CDR2 is YFSETQ in the germline V gene. Between the trimmed V and J ends, which lost 3 bases and 6 bases, there was a span of 18 bases. The CDR3 reads CASSSSGTSYAEAFF. The CDR3, as DNA: TGCGCCAGCAGCTCCTCCGGGACATCGTACGCTGAAGCTTTCTTT.

V usage is TRBV9 and J usage is TRBJ2-3; 7 nucleotides align to TRBD1. This CDR3 comprises 18 residues. Germline V gene lookup returns CDR1 SGDLS and CDR2 YYNGEE. The V and J ends lost 0 bases and 0 bases, in that order; junction bases with no gene match: 10. The CDR3 DNA sequence: TGTGCCAGCAGCGTAGGAGACAGGGCACACCCAAGCACAGATACGCAGTATTTT. It codes for CASSVGDRAHPSTDTQYF.

This sequence joins TRBV27 and TRBJ2-1, with D possibly TRBD1 on 6 matching bases. V gave up 6 bases and J gave up 2 bases, with 8 bases separating them. Germline V gene sequence: CDR1 MNHEY, CDR2 SMNVEV (reference sequence). The CDR3 length is 13 residues. The CDR3 here is CASRWTAYNEQFF. The CDR3 nucleotides are TGTGCCAGCAGATGGACAGCCTACAATGAGCAGTTCTTC.